The text below deals with one TCR beta chain. TCRdb's copy holds only in-frame clones and misses some; the assay was immunoSEQ multiplex PCR. The table has some 77,000 clones, around nine tenths seen once. This record comes from a study of technical replicates of blood from several donors. The CDR3 extends over 15 amino acids. The V gene's germline CDR1 is SGHNT and CDR2 YENEEA. The ends were cut back, 1 base at V and 5 bases at J, with 15 bases in the middle. The sequencing input was T cells isolated from PBMCs. The V call is TRBV11-3, the J call TRBJ2-7; the D is unclear. The receptor was isolated from a human donor in good health. CDR3 sequence reads: CASSLVVGGVNEQYF. CDR3 DNA: TGTGCCAGCAGCTTAGTTGTCGGTGGTGTGAACGAGCAGTACTTC.